These 20 T cell receptor beta chains originate from one sample sequenced in a study of technical replicates of blood from a few donors. Profiling relied on immunoSEQ multiplex PCR, and the TCRdb table lists in-frame clones only, not all of them. The table includes about 71,000 clones, 85% to 90% detected once. The sample was PBMCs. The receptors come from a human donor in good health. Some clones in this sample may be carry-over from other donors' samples.

The rearrangement joins TRBV7-3 to TRBJ2-3, with a tentative D call TRBD1 (5 bases). Looked up from germline, CDR1 is SGHTA and CDR2 is FQGTGA. This CDR3 is built from 13 residues. V was cut by 5 bases and J by 5 bases, with 11 bases left in between. CDR3 protein: CASSPRQGDTQYF. Written as DNA, the CDR3 is TGTGCCAGCAGCCCTAGGCAGGGAGATACGCAGTATTTT.

The V gene is TRBV6-5, the J gene TRBJ2-1; 7 bases are a match to TRBD2. V gave up 5 bases and J gave up 4 bases; unmatched junction bases: 8. The CDR3 has 15 amino acids. Per germline, CDR1 MNHEY and CDR2 SVGAGI. In DNA form, the CDR3 reads TGTGCCAGCAGTGCGGGGGTAGTGGGTTACAATGAGCAGTTCTTC. Its protein product is CASSAGVVGYNEQFF.

The chain uses TRBV7-6 and TRBJ2-1, with D hard to call. This CDR3 is built from 13 residues. From germline, CDR1 is SGHVS and CDR2 FNYEAQ. With 5 bases removed from V and 8 bases from J, the gap between germline ends came to 13 bases. The CDR3 reads CASSADTRHEQFF. The CDR3 coding sequence is TGTGCCAGCAGCGCCGACACCCGCCATGAGCAGTTCTTC.

This clone has a handful of counts. The chain has TRBV7-9 and TRBJ1-6, with D possibly being TRBD1 (6 bases). The germline gives CDR1 SEHNR, CDR2 FQNEAQ (reference sequence). V was clipped by 5 bases and J by 10 bases, with 21 bases between them. This CDR3 is built from 16 residues. CDR3 in amino acids: CASSADRSTRASPLHF. CDR3 coding DNA: TGTGCCAGCAGCGCTGACAGGTCCACTAGGGCATCACCCCTCCACTTT.

The V and J genes are TRBV6-6 and TRBJ2-7; weak D call: TRBD1 (5 bases). The V end was cut by 2 bases, the J end by 1 base, with 6 bases between. The V gene's germline CDR1 is MNHNY and CDR2 SVGAGI (reference sequence). This CDR3 has 13 residues. The CDR3 nucleotides read TGTGCCAGCAGTTACGACAGTTCCTACGAGCAGTACTTC. This codes for CASSYDSSYEQYF.

This clone was observed a single time. The V and J genes are TRBV7-2 and TRBJ2-2; possibly TRBD1 for D (7 bases). Per germline, CDR1 SGHTA and CDR2 FQGNSA. Deletions cut 5 bases from V and 7 bases from J, with 23 bases between. The length of the CDR3 is 17 residues. CDR3 region: CASSLLGGHPGGGELFF. CDR3 DNA: TGTGCCAGCAGCCTCCTGGGGGGACATCCAGGGGGCGGGGAGCTGTTTTTT.

This clone was detected once. The J gene is TRBJ1-1, the V gene TRBV7-9; D remains ambiguous. The CDR3 contains 15 residues. Trimming pared 5 bases from V and 2 bases from J, leaving 15 bases between. Germline V gene data show CDR1 as SEHNR and CDR2 as FQNEAQ (reference sequence). CDR3 sequence reads: CASSPLAGLNTEAFF. In nucleotides, the CDR3 is TGTGCCAGCAGCCCTCTAGCGGGTCTAAACACTGAAGCTTTCTTT. The full variable domain, with the rest looked up from reference TRBV7-9 and TRBJ1-1, is DTGVSQNPRHKITKRGQNVTFRCDPISEHNRLYWYRQTLGQGPEFLTYFQNEAQLEKSRLLSDRFSAERPKGSFSTLEIQRTEQGDSAMYLCASSPLAGLNTEAFFGQGTRLTVV.

The rearrangement joins TRBV6-5 to TRBJ2-2; maybe TRBD2 (5 bases). The germline V and J ends were trimmed by 2 bases and 2 bases, with 12 bases remaining between them. CDR3 size: 16 residues. Germline-derived CDR1 and CDR2 are MNHEY and SVGAGI. CDR3 amino acids: CASSYTRTGNTGELFF. Here the CDR3 DNA reads TGTGCCAGCAGTTACACCCGGACTGGCAACACCGGGGAGCTGTTTTTT.

V usage is TRBV11-1 and J usage is TRBJ2-3; D gene uncertain. The CDR3 spans 14 residues. Germline V gives CDR1 SGHAT, CDR2 FQDESV (reference sequence). Trimming pared 5 bases from V and 0 bases from J, leaving 9 bases between. CDR3 nucleotides: TGTGCCAGCAGCCGCTATACTAGCACAGATACGCAGTATTTT. It translates to CASSRYTSTDTQYF. The variable domain in full, with the rest retrieved from reference TRBV11-1 and TRBJ2-3, is EAEVAQSPRYKITEKSQAVAFWCDPISGHATLYWYRQILGQGPELLVQFQDESVVDDSQLPKDRFSAERLKGVDSTLKIQPAELGDSAMYLCASSRYTSTDTQYFGPGTRLTVL.

The chain recombines TRBV5-4 with TRBJ2-7; D might be TRBD2 (5 bases). Deletions cut 2 bases from V and 4 bases from J, with 16 bases between. The CDR3 covers 15 residues. Germline V lookup: CDR1 SGHNT, CDR2 YYREEE (reference sequence). The DNA for the CDR3 is TGTGCCAGCAGCTTAGCTTCTGGGAGTTGGTACGAGCAGTACTTC. It specifies CASSLASGSWYEQYF.

CDR3 bases: TGTGCCAGCAGCTCGGAGGGGCGGGCTAATGAAAAACTGTTTTTT. This gives the protein CASSSEGRANEKLFF. The chain has TRBV7-6 and TRBJ1-4, with D possibly TRBD1 on 5 matching bases. Germline CDR1 and CDR2: SGHVS and FNYEAQ. Trimming removed 4 bases from V and 3 bases from J, with 12 bases in between. The CDR3 has 15 amino acids.

V gene TRBV5-1 combines with J gene TRBJ1-1; weak D call: TRBD1 (6 bases). V lost 3 bases to trimming and J lost 7 bases, with 10 bases between them. CDR3 length: 12 amino acids. Looked up from germline, CDR1 is SGHRS and CDR2 is YFSETQ. DNA for the CDR3: TGCGCCAGCAGCTCACAGGGTTATGAAGCTTTCTTT. Its protein product is CASSSQGYEAFF.

The V call is TRBV7-9, the J call TRBJ1-4; D gene uncertain. With 4 bases removed from V and 0 bases from J, the gap between germline ends came to 9 bases. This CDR3 has 15 residues. Germline V lookup: CDR1 SEHNR, CDR2 FQNEAQ (reference sequence). CDR3 sequence (DNA): TGTGCCAGCAGCTCAGCGCAGTCAACTAATGAAAAACTGTTTTTT. Amino acid sequence: CASSSAQSTNEKLFF.

The chain has TRBV5-8 and TRBJ1-6; 10 positions match TRBD1. Per the germline V gene, CDR1 is SGHTS and CDR2 is YDEGEE. The CDR3 length is 16 residues. V shed 6 bases and J 6 bases; nucleotides not matched to a gene: 9. CDR3 nucleotide sequence: TGTGCCAGCACGGTCTCCGGGACAGGGGCTAATTCACCCCTCCACTTT. Protein product: CASTVSGTGANSPLHF. The whole variable domain, remainder taken from reference TRBV5-8 and TRBJ1-6, is EAGVTQSPTHLIKTRGQQATLRCSPISGHTSVYWYQQALGLGLQFLLWYDEGEERNRGNFPPRFSGRQFPNYSSELNVNALELEDSALYLCASTVSGTGANSPLHFGNGTRLTVT.

The rearrangement links TRBV29-1 to TRBJ2-5; TRBD1 might be the D (6 bases). Germline values: CDR1 SQVTM, CDR2 ANQGSEA. The CDR3 totals 16 residues. The V gene lost 6 bases and the J gene lost 7 bases, with 27 bases spanning the gap. The CDR3 loop reads CSVSSAGSREGGTQYF. The CDR3, as DNA: TGCAGCGTCTCATCTGCCGGGTCTAGGGAAGGGGGGACCCAGTACTTC.

The chain couples TRBV6-5 to TRBJ2-1; no firm D call. V was trimmed by 3 bases and J by 4 bases, leaving 7 bases between them. Germline V gives CDR1 MNHEY, CDR2 SVGAGI. The CDR3 loop spans 13 amino acids. CDR3 sequence reads: CASSYTVYNEQFF. CDR3 DNA sequence: TGTGCCAGCAGTTATACGGTGTACAATGAGCAGTTCTTC.

The genes are TRBV19 and TRBJ2-5; D is uncertain. The V gene lost 4 bases and the J gene lost 2 bases, with 11 bases spanning the gap. The germline V gene encodes CDR1 LNHDA and CDR2 SQIVND (reference sequence). The CDR3 runs 14 residues. In DNA form, the CDR3 reads TGTGCCAGTAGTACTGGTAGATTTCAAGAGACCCAGTACTTC. It encodes CASSTGRFQETQYF.

The gene calls are TRBV7-9 and TRBJ1-2; possibly TRBD1 for D (6 bases). V lost 5 bases to trimming and J lost 4 bases, with 8 bases between them. Germline CDR1 SEHNR, CDR2 FQNEAQ (reference sequence). This CDR3 has 12 amino acids. The CDR3 is CASSLQGYGYTF. The CDR3 coding sequence is TGTGCCAGCAGCCTACAGGGCTATGGCTACACCTTC.

The V call is TRBV30, the J call TRBJ2-3, with 8 bases lining up with TRBD1. V lost 2 bases and J lost 1; bases outside the gene matches: 2. Per the germline V gene, CDR1 is GTSNPN and CDR2 is SVGIG (reference sequence). This CDR3 is built from 14 residues. CDR3 in amino acids: CAWSQTGGTDTQYF. The CDR3 DNA follows: TGTGCCTGGAGTCAGACAGGGGGCACAGATACGCAGTATTTT.

V usage is TRBV19 and J usage is TRBJ1-1; D is undetermined. Germline-derived CDR1 and CDR2 are LNHDA and SQIVND (reference sequence). V gave up 0 bases and J gave up 3 bases, with 5 bases separating them. The CDR3 contains 13 residues. The chain's CDR3 is CASSIERDTEAFF. In DNA form, the CDR3 reads TGTGCCAGTAGTATAGAAAGAGACACTGAAGCTTTCTTT.